The clone carrying this T cell receptor (beta chain) was seen many times. The antigen is not known. Germline V gives CDR1 SGHTA, CDR2 FQGNSA. CDR3 length: 15 residues. V was clipped by 4 bases and J by 9 bases; unmatched bases: 5. These data come from a study of T cell repertoires in cytomegalovirus infection. General study points: Ex vivo responses were dominated by HLA-C-restricted CMV-specific TCR beta clonotypes.

Each CDR3 protein is one row after TCRdb ran MiXCR on the reads. The profile shows around 310,000 distinct CDR3 sequences, 25% to 30% of them singletons. The input for sequencing was cultured PBMCs, taken from culture after CMV antigen stimulation. This receptor was obtained from a human donor in good health (CMV status not recorded). Some clones in this sample may be carry-over from other donors' samples. This rearrangement joins TRBV7-2 to TRBJ2-1; the match to TRBD2 covers 14 bases. The CDR3 region has the DNA TGTGCCAGCAGCTCGGGACTAGCGGGAGTCGGTGAGCAGTTCTTC. Translated: CASSSGLAGVGEQFF.